This entry describes one TCR beta chain. Its antigen is unidentified. TCRdb reprocessed the reads via MiXCR and lists one record per CDR3 protein. The sample carries a few hundred thousand distinct CDR3 sequences, about 42% recorded once. These data come from a study of T cell repertoires in cytomegalovirus infection. Study-level information: HLA-B-restricted CMV epitopes that are well studied, plus recently identified HLA-C-restricted ones, were used by the study. Findings of the study overall: The ex vivo response showed dominance by HLA-C-restricted CMV-specific TCR beta clonotypes. Totalled public TCR beta family frequency picked out people who carried CMV plus the relevant HLA.

The junction had 5 bases not matched to a gene; V was cut back by 0 bases and J by 4 bases. CDR3 length: 15 residues. Looked up from germline, CDR1 is SEHNR and CDR2 is FQNEAQ (reference sequence). The TCR was taken from a human donor in good health (CMV status not recorded). Some clones in this sample may be carry-over from other donors' samples. Sequenced material: cultured PBMCs, taken from culture after CMV antigen stimulation. V gene TRBV7-9 combines with J gene TRBJ2-5, with 7 bases that match TRBD1. This chain's CDR3 is CASSLALGQTETQYF. CDR3 bases: TGTGCCAGCAGCTTAGCGCTGGGACAGACAGAGACCCAGTACTTC.